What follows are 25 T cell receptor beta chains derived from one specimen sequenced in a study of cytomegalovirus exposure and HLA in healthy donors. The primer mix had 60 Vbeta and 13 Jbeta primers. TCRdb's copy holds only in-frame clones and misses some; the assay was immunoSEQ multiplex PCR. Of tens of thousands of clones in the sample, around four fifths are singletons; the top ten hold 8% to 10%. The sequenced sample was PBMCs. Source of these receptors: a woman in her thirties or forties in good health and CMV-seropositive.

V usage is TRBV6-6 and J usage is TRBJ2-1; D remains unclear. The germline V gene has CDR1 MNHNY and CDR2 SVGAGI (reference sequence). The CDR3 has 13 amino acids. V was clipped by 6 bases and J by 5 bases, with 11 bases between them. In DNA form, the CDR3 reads TGTGCCAGCAGCGACACACGAGACAATGAGCAGTTCTTC. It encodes CASSDTRDNEQFF.

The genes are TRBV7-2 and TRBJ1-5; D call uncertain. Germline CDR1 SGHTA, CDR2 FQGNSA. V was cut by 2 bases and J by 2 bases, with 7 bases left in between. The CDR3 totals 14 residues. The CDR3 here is CASSLREGNQPQHF. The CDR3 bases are TGTGCCAGCAGCTTACGAGAAGGCAATCAGCCCCAGCATTTT.

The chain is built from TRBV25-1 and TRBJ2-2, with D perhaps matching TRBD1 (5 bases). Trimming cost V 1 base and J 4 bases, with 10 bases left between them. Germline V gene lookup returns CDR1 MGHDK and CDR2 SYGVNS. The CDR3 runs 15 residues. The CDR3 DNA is TGTGCCAGCAGTGAATCGGGCAGGGTCACCGGGGAGCTGTTTTTT. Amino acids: CASSESGRVTGELFF.

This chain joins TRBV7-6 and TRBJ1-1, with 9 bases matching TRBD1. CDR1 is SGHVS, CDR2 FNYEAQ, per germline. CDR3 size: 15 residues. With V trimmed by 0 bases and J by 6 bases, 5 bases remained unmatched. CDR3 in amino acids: CASSLAIGQGSEAFF. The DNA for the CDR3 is TGTGCCAGCAGCTTAGCTATCGGACAGGGGTCTGAAGCTTTCTTT.

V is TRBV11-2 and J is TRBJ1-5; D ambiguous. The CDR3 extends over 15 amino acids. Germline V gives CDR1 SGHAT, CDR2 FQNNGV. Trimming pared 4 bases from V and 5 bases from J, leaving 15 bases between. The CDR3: CASSSGVGGDQPQHF. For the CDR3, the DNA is TGTGCCAGCAGCTCTGGCGTTGGCGGCGATCAGCCCCAGCATTTT.

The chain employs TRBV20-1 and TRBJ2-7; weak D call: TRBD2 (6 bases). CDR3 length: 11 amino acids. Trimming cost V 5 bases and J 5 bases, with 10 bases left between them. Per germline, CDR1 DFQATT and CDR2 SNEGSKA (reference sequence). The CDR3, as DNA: TGCAGTGCTCGCTGGGGGGACGAGCAGTACTTC. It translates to CSARWGDEQYF.

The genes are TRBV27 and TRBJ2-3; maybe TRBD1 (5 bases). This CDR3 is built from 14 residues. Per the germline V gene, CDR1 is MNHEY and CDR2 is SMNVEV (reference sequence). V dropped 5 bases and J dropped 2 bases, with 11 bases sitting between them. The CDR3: CASSRDSHTDTQYF. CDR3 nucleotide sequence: TGTGCCAGCAGTAGAGACAGCCACACAGATACGCAGTATTTT.

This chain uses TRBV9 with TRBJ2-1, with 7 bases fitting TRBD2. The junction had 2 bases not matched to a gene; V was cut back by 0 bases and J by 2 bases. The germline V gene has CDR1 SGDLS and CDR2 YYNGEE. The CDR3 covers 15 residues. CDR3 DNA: TGTGCCAGCAGCGTAGCGGGGGGAACCTACAATGAGCAGTTCTTC. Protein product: CASSVAGGTYNEQFF.

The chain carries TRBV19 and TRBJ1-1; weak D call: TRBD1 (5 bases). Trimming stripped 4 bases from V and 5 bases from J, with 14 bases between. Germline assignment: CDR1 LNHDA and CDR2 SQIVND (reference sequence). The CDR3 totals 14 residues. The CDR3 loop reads CASSSLSRGTEAFF. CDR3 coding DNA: TGTGCCAGTAGTAGCCTGAGTAGGGGAACTGAAGCTTTCTTT.

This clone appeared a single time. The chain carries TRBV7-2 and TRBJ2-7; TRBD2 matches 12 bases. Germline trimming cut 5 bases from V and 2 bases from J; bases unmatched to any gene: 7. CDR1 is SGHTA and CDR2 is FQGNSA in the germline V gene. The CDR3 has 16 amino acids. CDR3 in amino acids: CASSPSLAGGAYEQYF. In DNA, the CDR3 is TGTGCCAGCAGCCCTAGTCTAGCGGGGGGGGCCTACGAGCAGTACTTC.

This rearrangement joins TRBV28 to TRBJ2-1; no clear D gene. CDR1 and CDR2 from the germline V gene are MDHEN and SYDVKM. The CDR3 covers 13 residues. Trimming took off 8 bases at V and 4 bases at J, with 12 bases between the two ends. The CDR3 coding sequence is TGTGCCAGCGGTGGCTGGGCATACAATGAGCAGTTCTTC. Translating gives CASGGWAYNEQFF.

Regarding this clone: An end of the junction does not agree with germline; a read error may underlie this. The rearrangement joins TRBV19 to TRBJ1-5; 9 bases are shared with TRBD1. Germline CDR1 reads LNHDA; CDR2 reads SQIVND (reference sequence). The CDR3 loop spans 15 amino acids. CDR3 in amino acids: CASSIEGTGFQPRHF. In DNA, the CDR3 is TGTGCCAGTAGTATAGAAGGGACAGGGTTTCAGCCCCGGCATTTT.

CDR3 DNA sequence: TGTGCCAGCAGAACGACAGGGGGCGGCTACGAGCAGTACTTC. Protein product: CASRTTGGGYEQYF. The chain joins TRBV6-5 to TRBJ2-7; 10 nucleotides align to TRBD1. J gave up 3 bases and V 6 bases, and 5 bases lay outside the gene matches. This CDR3 contains 14 residues. Germline CDR1 MNHEY, CDR2 SVGAGI.

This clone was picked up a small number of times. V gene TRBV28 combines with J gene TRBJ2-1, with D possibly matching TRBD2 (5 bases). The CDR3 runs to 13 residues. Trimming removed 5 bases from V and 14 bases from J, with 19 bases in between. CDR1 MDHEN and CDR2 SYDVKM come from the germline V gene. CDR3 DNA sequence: TGTGCCAGCAGTCCCTCGGGGTACCGGGAAGAGTTCTTC. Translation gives CASSPSGYREEFF.

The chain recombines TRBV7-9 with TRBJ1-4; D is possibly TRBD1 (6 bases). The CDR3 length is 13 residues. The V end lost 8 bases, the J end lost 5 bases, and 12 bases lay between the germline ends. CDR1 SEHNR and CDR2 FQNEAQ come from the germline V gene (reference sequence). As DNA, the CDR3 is TGTGCCAGCTTACGGACAGAAAATGAAAAACTGTTTTTT. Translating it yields CASLRTENEKLFF.

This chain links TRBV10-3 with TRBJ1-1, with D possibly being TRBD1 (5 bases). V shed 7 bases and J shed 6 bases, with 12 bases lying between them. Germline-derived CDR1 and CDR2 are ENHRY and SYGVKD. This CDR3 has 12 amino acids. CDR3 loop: CAITPRGPEAFF. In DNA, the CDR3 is TGTGCCATCACCCCGCGGGGCCCTGAAGCTTTCTTT.

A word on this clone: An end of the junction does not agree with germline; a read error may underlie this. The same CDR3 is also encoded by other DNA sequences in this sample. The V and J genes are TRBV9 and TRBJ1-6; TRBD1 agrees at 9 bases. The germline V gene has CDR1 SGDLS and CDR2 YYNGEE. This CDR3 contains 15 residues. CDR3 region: CASSLGTGTNSPLHF. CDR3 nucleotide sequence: TGTGCCAGCAGCCTCGGGACAGGGACAAATTCGCCCCTCCACTTT.

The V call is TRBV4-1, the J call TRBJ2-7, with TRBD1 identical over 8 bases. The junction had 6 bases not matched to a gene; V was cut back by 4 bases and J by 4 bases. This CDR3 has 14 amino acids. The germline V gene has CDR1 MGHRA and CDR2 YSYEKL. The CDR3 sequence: CASSLGQELYEQYF. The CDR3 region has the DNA TGCGCCAGCAGCCTGGGACAGGAGTTATACGAGCAGTACTTC.

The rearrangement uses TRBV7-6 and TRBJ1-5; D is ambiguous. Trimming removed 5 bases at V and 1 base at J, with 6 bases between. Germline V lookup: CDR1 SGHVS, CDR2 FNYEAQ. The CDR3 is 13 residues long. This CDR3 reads CASSAGSNQPQHF. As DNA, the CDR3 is TGTGCCAGCAGCGCAGGAAGCAATCAGCCCCAGCATTTT.

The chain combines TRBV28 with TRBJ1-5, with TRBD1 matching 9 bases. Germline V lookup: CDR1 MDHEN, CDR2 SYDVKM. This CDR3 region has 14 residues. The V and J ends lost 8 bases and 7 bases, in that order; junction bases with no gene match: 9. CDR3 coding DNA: TGTGCCAGCCATGGGACAGGGATCTTACAGCCCCAGCATTTT. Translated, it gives CASHGTGILQPQHF.

The CDR3 reads CASSLGWTSGDEQYF. As DNA, the CDR3 is TGTGCCAGCAGCTTAGGGTGGACAAGTGGCGACGAGCAGTACTTC. The J gene is TRBJ2-7, the V gene TRBV13; D is perhaps TRBD1 (5 bases). This CDR3 is built from 15 residues. The V gene's germline CDR1 is PRHDT and CDR2 FYEKMQ (reference sequence). Trimming pared 0 bases from V and 5 bases from J, leaving 14 bases between.

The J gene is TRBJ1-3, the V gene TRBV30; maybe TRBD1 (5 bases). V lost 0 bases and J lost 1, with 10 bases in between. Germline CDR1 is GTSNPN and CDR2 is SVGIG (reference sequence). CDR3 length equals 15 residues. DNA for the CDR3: TGTGCCTGGAGTGTGGGGCTCCGATCTGGAAACACCATATATTTT. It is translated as CAWSVGLRSGNTIYF.

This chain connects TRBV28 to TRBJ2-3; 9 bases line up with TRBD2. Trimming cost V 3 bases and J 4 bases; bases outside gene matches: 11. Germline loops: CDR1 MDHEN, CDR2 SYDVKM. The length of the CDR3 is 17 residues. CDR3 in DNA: TGTGCCAGCAGTTTTGGAACGCGGGGGGGCCGCGCAGATACGCAGTATTTT. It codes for CASSFGTRGGRADTQYF.

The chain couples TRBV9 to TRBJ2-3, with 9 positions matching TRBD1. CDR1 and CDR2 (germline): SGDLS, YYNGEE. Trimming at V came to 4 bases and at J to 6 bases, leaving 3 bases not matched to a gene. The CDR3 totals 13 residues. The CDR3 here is CASSPQGADTQYF. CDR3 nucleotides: TGTGCCAGCAGCCCACAGGGGGCGGATACGCAGTATTTT.

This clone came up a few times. The CDR3: CASSLWRTGELFF. For the CDR3, the DNA is TGCGCCAGCAGCTTGTGGAGAACCGGGGAGCTGTTTTTT. V is TRBV5-1 and J is TRBJ2-2; no firm D call. V shed 1 base and J shed 5 bases, with 6 bases lying between them. Germline V gene lookup returns CDR1 SGHRS and CDR2 YFSETQ. The CDR3 is 13 residues long.